The clone carrying this TCR beta chain was seen repeatedly, ten times or more. The antigen remains undetermined. Relying on iRepertoire HTBI primers and Arm-PCR of CDR3 regions, the team built TCR beta libraries. MiXCR, applied by TCRdb to the multiplex PCR reads, yields one record per CDR3 protein. This sample carries 350,000 to 450,000 distinct CDR3 sequences, roughly 10% of them seen once, and the ten largest clones take 18%. This entry belongs to a study of regulatory T cells in long-lasting Graves disease. Study summary: Graves' cases, newly diagnosed, had used antithyroid drugs under 3 months.

Study-wide results and caveats: In persistent patients, shared public clonotypes (about 2,800) outnumbered those in new patients (nearly 1,000).

Described time point: newly diagnosed GD, antithyroid drugs for less than 3 months. From RNA extracted from PBMCs, the TCR library was made. The data were also submitted as part of a second study, on T cells in Graves' hyperthyroidism and ophthalmopathy. That study adds: Pregnant or lactating patients were excluded, as were those with uncontrolled infection or other autoimmune disease.

Sequencing was performed on peripheral blood mononuclear cells (PBMCs), taken at new diagnosis, from a patient treated with antithyroid drugs. This receptor was obtained from a woman aged 18-35 years with Graves disease.

The CDR3 sequence is CASSLGGNWLNTEAFF. In nucleotides, the CDR3 is TGTGCCAGCAGTTTAGGGGGTAACTGGCTGAACACTGAAGCTTTCTTT. This rearrangement joins TRBV12-3 or TRBV12-4 to TRBJ1-1; D call uncertain. The CDR3 is made up of 16 amino acids. V lost 1 base to trimming and J lost 0 bases, with 12 bases between them.